A selection of T cell receptor beta chains follows, all from one sample in a study of blood T cell repertoires in COVID-19. The repertoire was sequenced with immunoSEQ multiplex PCR; TCRdb's copy has only in-frame clones and lacks some. The repertoire holds roughly 130,000 clones, with about 80% as singletons. Material: peripheral blood. The receptors derive from a woman in her 50s with acute or convalescent COVID-19. Each CDR3 is given with its conserved first and last residue. D genes are given only for firm matches. Not every row has a clone size; where given, it reads once, few, many or a size class.

>-|TRBD1|TRBV10-3|TRBJ1-3
TGTGCCATCCGAGGACAGGGGGCGACTTTTTCTGGAAACACCATATATTTT
CAIRGQGATFSGNTIYF
>-|TRBD1|TRBV19|TRBJ2-7
TGTGCCAGTAGTATCCCCGGGACAGCTAGCCCCTACGAGCAGTACTTC
CASSIPGTASPYEQYF
>few|TRBD2|TRBV30|TRBJ2-4
TGTGCCTGGAGTCTCTCTAGCGGGGGGGCTAAAAACATTCAGTACTTC
CAWSLSSGGAKNIQYF
>-|TRBD1|TRBV4-1|TRBJ2-5
TGCGCCAGCAGCCAAGGACAGGGGGAGACCCAGTACTTC
CASSQGQGETQYF
>-|TRBD1|TRBV5-4|TRBJ2-7
TGTGCCAGCAGCCAAACCGCAGACAGGGTGGACGAGCAGTACTTC
CASSQTADRVDEQYF
>-|TRBD1|TRBV19|TRBJ2-7
TGTGCCAGTAGCGGGACAGGGGTATCCTACGAGCAGTACTTC
CASSGTGVSYEQYF
>-|TRBD2|TRBV7-2|TRBJ2-1
TGTGCCAGCAGCGACCTAGCGGGGGGGCTCCATGAGCAGTTCTTC
CASSDLAGGLHEQFF
>-|-|TRBV13|TRBJ1-3
TGTGCCAGCAGCCAAGGACAGTCCTTCTCTGGAAACACCATATATTTT
CASSQGQSFSGNTIYF
>few|-|TRBV5-1|TRBJ1-1
TGCGCCAGCAGCTTGGACAGGAACACTGAAGCTTTCTTT
CASSLDRNTEAFF
>-|-|TRBV5-4|TRBJ1-1
TGTGCCAGCAGGAGACAAGAGAACACTGAAGCTTTCTTT
CASRRQENTEAFF
>-|TRBD1|TRBV29-1|TRBJ2-7
TGCAGCGTGGGACAGGGGCTCTACGAGCAGTACTTC
CSVGQGLYEQYF
>-|-|TRBV25-1|TRBJ2-4
TGTGCCAGCAGTGAACCTACGGAGGGGATACACATTCAGTACTTC
CASSEPTEGIHIQYF
>few|-|TRBV19|TRBJ1-1
TGTGCCAGTAGGGATGGCGGGGGGCCGGGGAGCACTGAAGCTTTCTTT
CASRDGGGPGSTEAFF
>-|-|TRBV19|TRBJ2-3
TGTGCCAGTAGTATTGGGGCTAGCACAGATACGCAGTATTTT
CASSIGASTDTQYF
>-|-|TRBV6-1|TRBJ1-1
TGTGCCAGCAGTTATGGGCAGGCGAACACTGAAGCTTTCTTT
CASSYGQANTEAFF
>-|TRBD1|TRBV7-9|TRBJ1-3
TGTGCCAGCAGCCATACAGGGGGCACTGGAAACACCATATATTTT
CASSHTGGTGNTIYF
>-|TRBD1|TRBV14|TRBJ2-7
TGTGCCAGCAGCCAAGAAGCGGGCAGGGGGCGAATGGGCCCGGGCTACGAGCAGTACTTC
CASSQEAGRGRMGPGYEQYF
>-|-|TRBV18|TRBJ2-6
TGTGCCAGCTCATCCGGGACACCCTGGGGTTCCTCTGGGGCCAACGTCCTGACTTTC
CASSSGTPWGSSGANVLTF
>-|-|TRBV5-6|TRBJ2-1
TGTGCCAGCAGCTCTACTTCCTACAATGAGCAGTTCTTC
CASSSTSYNEQFF
>-|-|TRBV7-9|TRBJ1-2
TGTGCCAGCAGCGAGGACACCTTC
CASSEDTF
>once|-|TRBV4-1|TRBJ2-7
TGCGCCAGCAGCCAAGCCGGGGGGCGAACCTACGAGCAGTACTTC
CASSQAGGRTYEQYF
>-|-|TRBV30|TRBJ1-1
TGTGCCTGGAGTGGACAAGTGGGGAACACTGAAGCTTTCTTT
CAWSGQVGNTEAFF
>-|TRBD1|TRBV6-5|TRBJ1-4
TGTGCCAGCGGGACAGCAGCGACTAATGAAAAACTGTTTTTT
CASGTAATNEKLFF
>-|TRBD1|TRBV2|TRBJ2-1
TGTGCCAGCAGGGGGACAGGGCCCCACAATGAGCAGTTCTTC
CASRGTGPHNEQFF
>-|-|TRBV3-1/TRBV3-2|TRBJ1-2
TGTGCCAGCAGCCAAGAATCGAGGGCGAGGGGGGGATCAAACTATGGCTACACCTTC
CASSQESRARGGSNYGYTF
>few|-|TRBV10-3|TRBJ1-6
TGTGCCATCAGTGAGTCTGAACTTAGCTCCTATAATTCACCCCTCCACTTT
CAISESELSSYNSPLHF
>-|-|TRBV20-1|TRBJ1-5
TGCAGTGCTAGTGACCCCCAGCTTTTTAGAGGTCAGCCCCAGCATTTT
CSASDPQLFRGQPQHF
>-|TRBD1|TRBV19|TRBJ1-2
TGTGCCAGTAGGACAGGGGCTGGCTACACCTTC
CASRTGAGYTF
>-|TRBD2|TRBV18|TRBJ2-2
TGTGCCAGCTCACCATCTAGCGGGGGTTCCGGGGAGCTGTTTTTT
CASSPSSGGSGELFF
>-|-|TRBV5-1|TRBJ1-6
TGCGCCAGCAGAGAGGCAATGGATTCACCCCTCCACTTT
CASREAMDSPLHF
>once|-|TRBV6-1|TRBJ2-2
TGTGCCAGCAGTGAATTAAGTCAGACAACCGGGGAGCTGTTTTTT
CASSELSQTTGELFF
>many|-|TRBV23-1|TRBJ1-6
TGCGCCAGCAGTCAAAATCTACAGGTCAATAATTCACCCCTCCACTTT
CASSQNLQVNNSPLHF
>-|-|TRBV3-1/TRBV3-2|TRBJ2-5
TGTGCCAGCAGCCAAGCCGATGGGGCGGAGACCCAGTACTTC
CASSQADGAETQYF
>once|-|TRBV6-5|TRBJ1-2
TGTGCCAGCAGTTCCCTAGGAAGTGGCTACACCTTC
CASSSLGSGYTF
>-|-|TRBV2|TRBJ1-5
TGTGCCAGCAGTGATGTGTATAGCAATCAGCCCCAGCATTTT
CASSDVYSNQPQHF
>once|-|TRBV6-6|TRBJ1-5
TGTGCCAGCAGTTACTCGGGCTCGAACAATCAGCCCCAGCATTTT
CASSYSGSNNQPQHF
>-|TRBD1|TRBV7-9|TRBJ1-1
TGTGCCAGCAGCTTAGACTTACCACAGGGGTCCGAGTTGCACACTGAAGCTTTCTTT
CASSLDLPQGSELHTEAFF
>-|-|TRBV10-1|TRBJ1-2
TGCGCCAGCAGTGAGTCGAGGTCTGGTGGCTACACCTTC
CASSESRSGGYTF
>-|TRBD1|TRBV6-5|TRBJ2-2
TGTGCCAGCACGACAGGGACGGCCGGGGAGCTGTTTTTT
CASTTGTAGELFF
>-|-|TRBV4-2|TRBJ1-1
TGTGCCAGCAGCCAAGAACGCGCAGGGCCCGAGAACACTGAAGCTTTCTTT
CASSQERAGPENTEAFF
>-|TRBD1|TRBV27|TRBJ2-7
TGTGCCAGCAGTTATGGACAGGGGGCCACCTACGAGCAGTACTTC
CASSYGQGATYEQYF
>-|-|TRBV15|TRBJ1-2
TGTGCCACCAGCAGAGCTCGAGCGGGCTATGGCTACACCTTC
CATSRARAGYGYTF
>-|-|TRBV5-1|TRBJ1-1
TGCGCCAGCAGCTTGGATGGACAGATGAACACTGAAGCTTTCTTT
CASSLDGQMNTEAFF